Below, 21 T cell receptor beta chains from the same sample are listed, as sequenced in a study of blood T cell repertoires in COVID-19. Measured with immunoSEQ multiplex PCR; TCRdb has only the in-frame clones, and not every one. The table lists about 200,000 clones, approximately 90% of them singletons, with roughly a fifth in the top ten. Material for sequencing was peripheral blood. These receptors were taken from a man in his sixties with active or convalescent COVID-19.

The chain recombines TRBV19 with TRBJ2-2; 7 bases are a match to TRBD1. Per the germline V gene, CDR1 is LNHDA and CDR2 is SQIVND (reference sequence). The ends lost 10 bases at V and 5 bases at J; junction bases unmatched: 4. The CDR3 runs 12 residues. The CDR3 sequence is CATRQGTGELFF. As DNA, the CDR3 is TGTGCCACCAGACAGGGAACCGGGGAGCTGTTTTTT.

V gene TRBV11-3 combines with J gene TRBJ1-2; D is uncertain. Between the trimmed V and J ends, which lost 5 bases and 2 bases, there was a span of 9 bases. There are 13 residues in the CDR3. Germline CDR1 is SGHNT and CDR2 is YENEEA. The CDR3 spells CASSPQENYGYTF. The CDR3 bases are TGTGCCAGCAGCCCCCAGGAAAACTATGGCTACACCTTC.

This rearrangement joins TRBV3-1 (or the pseudogene TRBV3-2) to TRBJ1-6; possible D gene TRBD1, 5 bases. The CDR3 loop spans 14 amino acids. V was clipped by 1 base and J by 9 bases, with 10 bases between them. Germline CDR1 LGHDT, CDR2 YNNKEL (reference sequence). DNA of the CDR3: TGTGCCAGCAGCCAAGGCCAGGGTAGTTCACCCCTCCACTTT. It encodes CASSQGQGSSPLHF.

The V gene is TRBV5-1, the J gene TRBJ1-3, with 9 bases aligning to TRBD1. CDR3 length equals 15 residues. With 4 bases clipped from V and 2 bases from J, the junction kept 4 bases outside the gene matches. The germline CDR1 and CDR2 sequences are SGHRS and YFSETQ. This CDR3 reads CASSTGQGAGNTIYF. The CDR3 coding sequence is TGCGCCAGCAGCACGGGACAGGGTGCTGGAAACACCATATATTTT.

V gene TRBV6-1 combines with J gene TRBJ2-7, with 7 bases that match TRBD1. The V segment lost 3 bases and the J segment 11 bases; nucleotides outside the gene matches: 10. This CDR3 has 13 amino acids. Per the germline V gene, CDR1 is MNHNS and CDR2 is SASEGT. In nucleotides, the CDR3 is TGTGCCAGCAGTGATCAGGGGGTCGCTTTGGAGTACTTC. Protein: CASSDQGVALEYF.

This chain joins TRBV20-1 and TRBJ1-5, with 9 bases matching TRBD1. The germline V gene has CDR1 DFQATT and CDR2 SNEGSKA (reference sequence). CDR3 length: 14 amino acids. J was trimmed by 5 bases and V by 3 bases; bases with no gene match: 5. DNA of the CDR3: TGCAGTGCTAGTCGGGGACAGGGCGATCAGCCCCAGCATTTT. Translation: CSASRGQGDQPQHF.

The chain couples TRBV6-6 to TRBJ2-7; 12 positions match TRBD2. In germline, CDR1 is MNHNY, CDR2 SVGAGI (reference sequence). Trimming took 4 bases from V and 5 from J; bases not matched to a gene: 6. The CDR3 length is 15 residues. The CDR3 DNA reads TGTGCCAGCAGTTCCTTGACTAGCGGGGGCCACGAGCAGTACTTC. Translated, it gives CASSSLTSGGHEQYF.

The J gene is TRBJ1-1, the V gene TRBV11-1; 7 positions agree with TRBD1. From germline, CDR1 is SGHAT and CDR2 FQDESV (reference sequence). Trimming removed 6 bases from V and 4 bases from J; junction bases left unmatched: 5. CDR3 length: 13 residues. The CDR3 reads CASRRGQGTEAFF. The CDR3 DNA is TGTGCCAGCAGAAGGGGGCAGGGCACTGAAGCTTTCTTT.

The chain joins TRBV24-1 to TRBJ2-3; a possible D gene is TRBD2 (6 bases). The CDR3 loop spans 16 amino acids. V lost 5 bases and J lost 0, with 14 bases in between. Per germline, CDR1 KGHDR and CDR2 SFDVKD. The CDR3 DNA reads as TGTGCCACCAGTGGCGACCCTAGCGAGAGCACAGATACGCAGTATTTT. Translated, it gives CATSGDPSESTDTQYF.

This clone was seen a handful of times. The DNA for the CDR3 is TGTGCTAGTTCTGCTTCGGGCAGGGGGAGCAATCAGCCCCAGCATTTT. Translation: CASSASGRGSNQPQHF. The chain carries TRBV12-5 and TRBJ1-5; 7 nucleotides agree with TRBD1. This CDR3 has 16 amino acids. Germline loops: CDR1 LGHNT, CDR2 FRNRAP. The V and J ends lost 8 bases and 1 base, in that order; junction bases with no gene match: 11.

CDR3 amino acids: CASSQASNEQFF. The DNA for the CDR3 is TGTGCCAGCAGCCAAGCTTCTAATGAGCAGTTCTTC. The chain is built from TRBV3-1 (or the pseudogene TRBV3-2) and TRBJ2-1, with D unresolved. CDR3 length equals 12 residues. Germline V CDR1 and CDR2: LGHDT, YNNKEL (reference sequence). V lost 1 base and J lost 7, with 5 bases in between.

The J gene is TRBJ1-1, the V gene TRBV27; 8 nucleotides line up with TRBD1. From germline, CDR1 is MNHEY and CDR2 SMNVEV (reference sequence). CDR3 size: 14 residues. Trimming removed 6 bases from V and 3 bases from J; junction bases left unmatched: 6. Here the CDR3 DNA reads TGTGCCAGCAGCCAACCAGGGGGCTACACTGAAGCTTTCTTT. Protein sequence: CASSQPGGYTEAFF.

The CDR3 coding sequence is TGTGCCAGTAGTACTATGGGGGCTAACTACGAGCAGTACTTC. This gives the protein CASSTMGANYEQYF. The chain joins TRBV6-6 to TRBJ2-7, with D possibly TRBD1 on 6 matching bases. Looked up from germline, CDR1 is MNHNY and CDR2 is SVGAGI (reference sequence). CDR3 size: 14 residues. V lost 9 bases and J 3 bases, leaving 18 bases between the germline ends.

This rearrangement joins TRBV27 to TRBJ2-7, with 9 nucleotides matching TRBD1. The CDR3 consists of 14 residues. Germline-derived CDR1 and CDR2 are MNHEY and SMNVEV (reference sequence). The trim removed 8 bases at V and 3 bases at J, leaving 8 bases unmatched. The CDR3 bases are TGTGCCAGCTCACTGGGGGACAGGGTCTACGAGCAGTACTTC. As protein: CASSLGDRVYEQYF.

The rearrangement links TRBV10-3 to TRBJ1-2, with D perhaps matching TRBD1 (5 bases). This CDR3 is built from 12 residues. Per the germline V gene, CDR1 is ENHRY and CDR2 is SYGVKD. V lost 5 bases and J lost 6, with 10 bases in between. The chain's CDR3 is CAISPSGNGYTF. The CDR3 DNA reads as TGTGCCATCAGTCCCTCAGGGAATGGCTACACCTTC.

The chain has TRBV7-9 and TRBJ2-3; 9 nucleotides align to TRBD1. Germline trimming cut 5 bases from V and 0 bases from J; bases unmatched to any gene: 12. Germline V lookup: CDR1 SEHNR, CDR2 FQNEAQ (reference sequence). This CDR3 has 18 residues. The CDR3 reads CASSIYPTGGSSTDTQYF. CDR3 coding DNA: TGTGCCAGCAGCATATATCCGACAGGGGGGTCTAGCACAGATACGCAGTATTTT.

This sequence joins TRBV6-1 and TRBJ1-6; the match to TRBD1 covers 7 bases. Per the germline V gene, CDR1 is MNHNS and CDR2 is SASEGT. V was pared by 0 bases and J by 6 bases, with 5 bases of the junction left unmatched. The CDR3 extends over 16 amino acids. CDR3 bases: TGTGCCAGCAGTGAAGCAGGGGGCGCAAGTAATTCACCCCTCCACTTT. Translating gives CASSEAGGASNSPLHF.

The chain is built from TRBV5-6 and TRBJ1-5, with a possible D match to TRBD1 (5 bases). The CDR3 contains 13 residues. V lost 2 bases and J 10 bases, leaving 13 bases between the germline ends. Looked up from germline, CDR1 is SGHDT and CDR2 is YYEEEE. CDR3 amino acids: CASSFGRDRPQHF. The DNA for the CDR3 is TGTGCCAGCAGCTTTGGCAGGGATCGTCCCCAGCATTTT.

V is TRBV7-9 and J is TRBJ1-6; TRBD1 matches at 9 bases. After removal of 5 bases from V and 6 bases from J, the junction contained 2 bases not matched to a gene. Germline V gives CDR1 SEHNR, CDR2 FQNEAQ (reference sequence). This CDR3 comprises 14 residues. The CDR3 DNA sequence: TGTGCCAGCAGCCCGGACAGGGGTAATTCACCCCTCCACTTT. Translating it yields CASSPDRGNSPLHF. The variable domain in full, with the rest retrieved from reference TRBV7-9 and TRBJ1-6, is DTGVSQNPRHKITKRGQNVTFRCDPISEHNRLYWYRQTLGQGPEFLTYFQNEAQLEKSRLLSDRFSAERPKGSFSTLEIQRTEQGDSAMYLCASSPDRGNSPLHFGNGTRLTVT.

The chain has TRBV6-5 and TRBJ1-6, with 8 bases lining up with TRBD1. Trimming removed 7 bases from V and 6 bases from J; junction bases left unmatched: 2. CDR3 size: 13 residues. CDR1 and CDR2 from the germline V gene are MNHEY and SVGAGI. CDR3 DNA sequence: TGTGCCAGCAATACAGGGGGTAATTCACCCCTCCACTTT. Its translation: CASNTGGNSPLHF.

Comment on this clone: Just one base apart from a much larger clone, this may be a read error. Other DNA sequences in this sample translate to the same CDR3. This rearrangement joins TRBV14 to TRBJ1-1; D not resolved. The V end lost 0 bases, the J end lost 1 base, and 3 bases lay between the germline ends. The CDR3 is made up of 13 amino acids. The germline gives CDR1 SGHDN, CDR2 FVKESK. CDR3 sequence: CASSQDRNTEAFF. The CDR3 coding sequence is TGTGCCAGCAGCCAAGATCGGAACACTGAAGCTTTCTTT.